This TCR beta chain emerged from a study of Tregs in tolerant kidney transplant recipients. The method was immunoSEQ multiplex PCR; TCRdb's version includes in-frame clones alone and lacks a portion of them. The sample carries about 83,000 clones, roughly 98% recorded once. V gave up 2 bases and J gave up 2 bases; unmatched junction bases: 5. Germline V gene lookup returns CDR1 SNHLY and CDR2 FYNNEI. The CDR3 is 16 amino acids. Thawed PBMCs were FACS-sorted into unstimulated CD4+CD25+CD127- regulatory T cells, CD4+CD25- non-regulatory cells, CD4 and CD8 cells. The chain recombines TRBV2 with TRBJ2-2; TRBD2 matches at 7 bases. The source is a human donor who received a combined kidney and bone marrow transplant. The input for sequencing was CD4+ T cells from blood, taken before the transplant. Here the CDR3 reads CASSERDYSNTGELFF. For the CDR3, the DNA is TGTGCCAGCAGTGAACGGGACTACTCAAACACCGGGGAGCTGTTTTTT.